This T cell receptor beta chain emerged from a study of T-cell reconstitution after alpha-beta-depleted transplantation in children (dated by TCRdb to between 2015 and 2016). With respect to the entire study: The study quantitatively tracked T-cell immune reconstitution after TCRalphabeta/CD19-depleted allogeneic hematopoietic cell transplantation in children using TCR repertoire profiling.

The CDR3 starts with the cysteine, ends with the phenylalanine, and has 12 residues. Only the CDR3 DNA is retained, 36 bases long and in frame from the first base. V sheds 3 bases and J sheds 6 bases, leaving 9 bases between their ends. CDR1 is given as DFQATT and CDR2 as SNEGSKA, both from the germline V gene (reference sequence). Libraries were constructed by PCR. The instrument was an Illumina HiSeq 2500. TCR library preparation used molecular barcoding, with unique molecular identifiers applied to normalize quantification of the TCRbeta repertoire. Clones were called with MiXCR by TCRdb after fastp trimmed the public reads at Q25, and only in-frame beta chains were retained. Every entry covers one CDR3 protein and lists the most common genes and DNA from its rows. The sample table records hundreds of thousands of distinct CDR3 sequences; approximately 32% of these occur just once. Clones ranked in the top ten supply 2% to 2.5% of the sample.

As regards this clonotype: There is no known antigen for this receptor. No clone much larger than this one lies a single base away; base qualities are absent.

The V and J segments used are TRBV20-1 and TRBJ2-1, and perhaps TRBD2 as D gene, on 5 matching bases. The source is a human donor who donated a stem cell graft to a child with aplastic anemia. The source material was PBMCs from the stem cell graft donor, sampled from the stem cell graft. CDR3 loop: CSASEGSNEQFF. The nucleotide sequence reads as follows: TGCAGTGCTAGTGAAGGGAGCAATGAGCAGTTCTTC.